This TCR beta chain derives from a study of T cells in Graves' hyperthyroidism and ophthalmopathy. Study-wide results and caveats: Ophthalmopathy, which appeared later, was predicted by the model a median about 5.9 months before onset. Most clonotypes that expanded in the thyroid above 0.001 also showed up in blood.

Graves' hyperthyroidism was deemed stable given no ophthalmopathy progression within 18 months. Those with hyperthyroidism were 18 to 65 years old, newly diagnosed, and ill for under 2 months. Amplification of TCR beta CDR3 regions used RNA as the template. With the HTBI primer set, the TCR CDR3 went through a first round of RT-PCR. TCRdb independently ran MiXCR on the multiplex PCR reads; one entry per CDR3 protein. The sample records over 450,000 distinct CDR3 sequences, around 15% being singletons. This clonotype was detected many times. Its target is unknown. V was pared by 5 bases and J by 2 bases, with 10 bases between. In germline, CDR1 is MNHEY, CDR2 SMNVEV (reference sequence). The CDR3 is 13 residues long.

The sequence was obtained from a woman between 18 and 29 years old with Graves' hyperthyroidism. The chain links TRBV27 to TRBJ2-7; D is uncertain. The sequenced sample was blood. The CDR3 loop reads CASSPGEAYEQYF. CDR3 coding DNA: TGTGCCAGCAGTCCGGGTGAGGCCTACGAGCAGTACTTC.